This entry is about one TCR beta chain. It was with a sample-barcoded 5' primer and a J-beta primer mix that a second PCR of about 6 to 11 cycles was run. From the 5' RACE reads, TCRdb called clonotypes with MiXCR, one entry per CDR3 protein. The repertoire holds approximately 400,000 distinct CDR3 sequences, about 52% seen once, with over 40% in the top ten. The CDR3 covers 14 residues. Germline V gene sequence: CDR1 DFQATT, CDR2 SNEGSKA (reference sequence). V lost 0 bases and J lost 4, with 12 bases in between. This record belongs to a study of blood T cells in healthy people across ages. Source material: blood. This sequence was found in a man between 60 and 75 years old in good health. The chain carries TRBV20-1 and TRBJ1-2, with D perhaps TRBD1 (5 bases). The CDR3 loop is CSAREGGDGYGYTF. DNA of the CDR3: TGCAGTGCTAGAGAGGGAGGGGACGGCTATGGCTACACCTTC.